The rows below give T cell receptor beta chains drawn from one sample of a study of cytotoxic CD8 clonotypes in ibrutinib-treated CLL. Clones were read by immunoSEQ multiplex PCR, and TCRdb kept only the in-frame ones, dropping some. The sample lists approximately 150,000 clones, approximately 80% occurring once. The specimen was PBMCs, collected after 12 months of ibrutinib treatment. The receptors were gathered from a human donor with chronic lymphocytic leukemia. CDR3s include the opening cysteine and the closing phenylalanine or tryptophan.

V gene | CDR3 protein
TRBV4-1 | CASSQDGILSYNEQFF
TRBV18 | CASSPTPGQGSYGYTF
TRBV6-4 | CASGRQGGDTGELFF
TRBV29-1 | CSVGGSPGQGHGDTQYF
TRBV4-2 | CASSQEQRGEQYF
TRBV5-6 | CASSPGGFEQYF
TRBV11-2 | CASSLGLGTEAFF
TRBV21-1 | CASSMTSGCEQYF
TRBV7-2 | CASSLSRDTQYF
TRBV6-5 | CASRLTRNSYEQYF
TRBV18 | CASSRSPTDPGNTIYF
TRBV4-1 | CASSQDLETGGRNQPQHF
TRBV7-2 | CGVTGQGIMSTDTQYF
TRBV5-6 | CASKDTGRFTDTQYF